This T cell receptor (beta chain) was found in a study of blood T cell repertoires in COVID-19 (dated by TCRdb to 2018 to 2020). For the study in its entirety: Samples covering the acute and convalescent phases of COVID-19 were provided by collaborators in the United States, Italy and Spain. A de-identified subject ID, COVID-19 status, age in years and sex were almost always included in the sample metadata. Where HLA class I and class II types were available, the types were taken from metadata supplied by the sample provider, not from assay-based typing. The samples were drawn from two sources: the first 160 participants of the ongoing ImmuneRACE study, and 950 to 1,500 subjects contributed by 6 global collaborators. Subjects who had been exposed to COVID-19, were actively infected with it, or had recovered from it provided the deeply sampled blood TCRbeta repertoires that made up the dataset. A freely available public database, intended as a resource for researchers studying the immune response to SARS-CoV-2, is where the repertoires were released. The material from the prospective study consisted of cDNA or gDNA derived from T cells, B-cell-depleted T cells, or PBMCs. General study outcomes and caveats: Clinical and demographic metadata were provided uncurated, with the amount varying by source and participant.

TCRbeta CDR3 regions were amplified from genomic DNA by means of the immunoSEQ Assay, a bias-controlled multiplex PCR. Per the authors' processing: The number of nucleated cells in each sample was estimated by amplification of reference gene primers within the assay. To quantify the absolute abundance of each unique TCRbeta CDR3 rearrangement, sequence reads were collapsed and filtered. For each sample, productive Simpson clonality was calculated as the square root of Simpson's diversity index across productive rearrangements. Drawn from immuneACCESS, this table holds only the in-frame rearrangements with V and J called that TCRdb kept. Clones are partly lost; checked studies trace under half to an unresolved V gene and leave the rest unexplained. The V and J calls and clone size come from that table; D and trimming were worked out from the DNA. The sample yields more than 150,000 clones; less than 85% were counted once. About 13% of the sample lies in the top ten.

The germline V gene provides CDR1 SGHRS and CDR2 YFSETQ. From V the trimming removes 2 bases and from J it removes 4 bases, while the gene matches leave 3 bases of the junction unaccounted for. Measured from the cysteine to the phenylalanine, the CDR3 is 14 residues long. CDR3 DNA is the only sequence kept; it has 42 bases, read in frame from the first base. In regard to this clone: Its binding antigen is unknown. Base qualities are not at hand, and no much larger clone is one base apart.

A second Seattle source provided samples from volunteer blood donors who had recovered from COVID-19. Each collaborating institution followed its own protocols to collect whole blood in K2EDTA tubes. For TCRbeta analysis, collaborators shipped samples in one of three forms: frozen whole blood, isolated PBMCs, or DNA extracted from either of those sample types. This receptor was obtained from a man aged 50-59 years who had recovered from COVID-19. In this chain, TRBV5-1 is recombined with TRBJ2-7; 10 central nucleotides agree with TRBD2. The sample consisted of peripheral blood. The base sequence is TGCGCCAGCAGCTTTCTAGCGGGGGAATACGAGCAGTACTTC. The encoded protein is CASSFLAGEYEQYF.